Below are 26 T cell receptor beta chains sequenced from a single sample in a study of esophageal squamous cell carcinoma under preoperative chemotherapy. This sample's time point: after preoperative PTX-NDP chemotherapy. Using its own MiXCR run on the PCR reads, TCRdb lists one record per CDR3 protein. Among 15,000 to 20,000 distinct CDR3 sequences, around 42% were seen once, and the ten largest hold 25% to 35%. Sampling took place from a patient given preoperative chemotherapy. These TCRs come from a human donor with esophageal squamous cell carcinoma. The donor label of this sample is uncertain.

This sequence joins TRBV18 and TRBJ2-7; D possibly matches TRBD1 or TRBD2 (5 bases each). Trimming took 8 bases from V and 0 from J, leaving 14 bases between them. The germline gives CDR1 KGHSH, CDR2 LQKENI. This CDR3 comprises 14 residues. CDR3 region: CASARGPSSYEQYF. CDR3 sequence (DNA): TGTGCCAGCGCCCGGGGACCTAGCTCCTACGAGCAGTACTTC. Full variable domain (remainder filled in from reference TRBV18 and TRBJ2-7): NAGVMQNPRHLVRRRGQEARLRCSPMKGHSHVYWYRQLPEEGLKFMVYLQKENIIDESGMPKERFSAEFPKEGPSILRIQQVVRGDSAAYFCASARGPSSYEQYFGPGTRLTVT.

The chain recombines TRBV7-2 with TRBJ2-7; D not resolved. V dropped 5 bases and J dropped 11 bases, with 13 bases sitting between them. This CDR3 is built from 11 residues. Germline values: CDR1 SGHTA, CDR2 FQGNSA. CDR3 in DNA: TGTGCCAGCAGCCCCTCCCAGAGGAAGTACTTC. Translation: CASSPSQRKYF.

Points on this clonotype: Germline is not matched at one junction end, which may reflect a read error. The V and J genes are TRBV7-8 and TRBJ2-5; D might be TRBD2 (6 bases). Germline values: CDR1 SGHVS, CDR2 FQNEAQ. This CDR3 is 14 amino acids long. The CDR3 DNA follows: TGTGCGGGCAGCGGGTCCAGTAGCCAAGATACGCAGTATTTC. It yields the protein CAGSGSSSQDTQYF. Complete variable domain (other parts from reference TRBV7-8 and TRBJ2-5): GAGVSQSPRYKVAKRGQDVALRCDPISGHVSLFWYQQALGQGPEFLTYFQNEAQLDKSGLPSDRFFAERPEGSVSTLKIQRTQQEDSAVYLCAGSGSSSQDTQYFGPGTRLLVL.

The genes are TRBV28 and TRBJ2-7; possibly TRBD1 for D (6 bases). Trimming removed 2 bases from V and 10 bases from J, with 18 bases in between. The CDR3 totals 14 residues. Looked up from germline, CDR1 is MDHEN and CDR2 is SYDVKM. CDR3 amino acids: CASSLDGTHRPQYF. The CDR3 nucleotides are TGTGCCAGCAGTTTAGACGGGACACATCGCCCCCAGTACTTC.

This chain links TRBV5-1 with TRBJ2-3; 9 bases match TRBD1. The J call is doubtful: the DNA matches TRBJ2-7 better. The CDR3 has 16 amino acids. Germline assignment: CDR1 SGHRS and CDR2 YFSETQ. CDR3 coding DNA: TGCGCCAGCAGCTTGTACGGACAGGGGAGGGTCAATGAGCAGTACTTC. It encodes CASSLYGQGRVNEQYF.

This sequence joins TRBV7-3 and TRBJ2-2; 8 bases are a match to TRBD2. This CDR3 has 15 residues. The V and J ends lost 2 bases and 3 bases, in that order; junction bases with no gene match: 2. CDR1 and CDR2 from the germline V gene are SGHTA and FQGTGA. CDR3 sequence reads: CASSLGREDTGELFF. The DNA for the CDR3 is TGTGCCAGCAGCTTAGGGCGGGAGGACACCGGGGAGCTGTTTTTT.

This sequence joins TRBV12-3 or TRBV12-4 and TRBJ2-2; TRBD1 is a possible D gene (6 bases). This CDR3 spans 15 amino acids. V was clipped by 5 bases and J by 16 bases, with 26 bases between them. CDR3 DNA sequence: TGTGCCAGCAGTCCGGACAGCTGGGGCACAGAGGCGCAGTTTTTT. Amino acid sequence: CASSPDSWGTEAQFF.

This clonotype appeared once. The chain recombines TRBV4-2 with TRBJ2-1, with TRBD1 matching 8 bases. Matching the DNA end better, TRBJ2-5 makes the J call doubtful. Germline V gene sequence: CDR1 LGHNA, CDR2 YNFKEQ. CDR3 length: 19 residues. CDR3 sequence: CASSQEYPSRQGLGETQYF. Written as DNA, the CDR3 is TGTGCCAGCAGCCAAGAATACCCTTCTCGACAGGGGCTGGGGGAGACCCAGTACTTC.

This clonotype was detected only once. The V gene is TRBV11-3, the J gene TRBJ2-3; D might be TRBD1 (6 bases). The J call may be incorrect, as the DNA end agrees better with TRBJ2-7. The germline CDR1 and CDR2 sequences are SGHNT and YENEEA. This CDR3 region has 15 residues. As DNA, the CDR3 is TGTGCCAGCAGCTTGGGGGCGTGCGCCACAGATATGCAGTACTTC. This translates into CASSLGACATDMQYF.

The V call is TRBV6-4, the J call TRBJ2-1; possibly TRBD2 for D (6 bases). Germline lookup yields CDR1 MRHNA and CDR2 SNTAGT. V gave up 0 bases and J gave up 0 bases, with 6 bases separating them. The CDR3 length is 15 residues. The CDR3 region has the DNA TGTGCCAGCAGTGACTCTAGCGGCTCCTACAATGAGCAGTTCTTC. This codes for CASSDSSGSYNEQFF.

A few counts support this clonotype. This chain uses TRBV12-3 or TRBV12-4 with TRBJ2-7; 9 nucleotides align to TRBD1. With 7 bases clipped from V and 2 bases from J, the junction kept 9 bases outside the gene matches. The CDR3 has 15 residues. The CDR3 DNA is TGTGCCAGCACTCATGATGGGACAGGGACCTACGAGCAGTACTTC. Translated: CASTHDGTGTYEQYF.

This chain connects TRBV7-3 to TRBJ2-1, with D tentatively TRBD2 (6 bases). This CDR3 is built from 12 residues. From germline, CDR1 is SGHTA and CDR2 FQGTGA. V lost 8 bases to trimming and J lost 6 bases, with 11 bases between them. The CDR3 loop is CASGRQGNEQFF. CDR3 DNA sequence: TGTGCCAGCGGGAGGCAGGGCAATGAGCAGTTCTTC.

The CDR3 bases are TGTGCCAGCGCGGGCAGCGTAGGGCGGGAGTCAGATACGCAGTATTTT. Amino acid sequence: CASAGSVGRESDTQYF. The V gene is TRBV27, the J gene TRBJ2-3, with TRBD2 matching 7 bases. Per germline, CDR1 MNHEY and CDR2 SMNVEV (reference sequence). V lost 8 bases, J lost 4 bases, and 15 bases stayed unmatched. This CDR3 has 16 amino acids.

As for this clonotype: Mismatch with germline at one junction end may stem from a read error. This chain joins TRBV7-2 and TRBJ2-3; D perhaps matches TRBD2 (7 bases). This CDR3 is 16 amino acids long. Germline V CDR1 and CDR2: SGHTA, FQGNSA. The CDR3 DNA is TGTGCCAGCAGGGGACGAGGGGGGGGGAACCCAGATACGCAGTATTTC. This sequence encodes CASRGRGGGNPDTQYF.

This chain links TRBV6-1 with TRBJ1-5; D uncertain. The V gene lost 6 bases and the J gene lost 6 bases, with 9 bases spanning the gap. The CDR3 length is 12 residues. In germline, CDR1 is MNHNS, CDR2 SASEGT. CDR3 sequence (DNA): TGTGCCAGCAGGTCCAGCGGTCAGCCCCAGCATTTT. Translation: CASRSSGQPQHF.

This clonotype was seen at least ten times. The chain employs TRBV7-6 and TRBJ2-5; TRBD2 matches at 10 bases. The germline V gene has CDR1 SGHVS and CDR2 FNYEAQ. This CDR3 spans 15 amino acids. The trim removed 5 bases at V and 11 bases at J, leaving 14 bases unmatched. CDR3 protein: CASSPRTSGNNEQYF. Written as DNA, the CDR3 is TGTGCCAGCAGCCCTCGGACTAGCGGCAACAATGAGCAGTACTTC.

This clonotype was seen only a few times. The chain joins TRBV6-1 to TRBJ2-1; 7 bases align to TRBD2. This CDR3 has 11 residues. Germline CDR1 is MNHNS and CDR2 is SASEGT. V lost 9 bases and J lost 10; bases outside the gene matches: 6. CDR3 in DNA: TGTGCCAGTGGGGGGGGGTACGAGCAGTTCTTC. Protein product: CASGGGYEQFF.

The CDR3: CASSAEVNTEAFF. CDR3 nucleotide sequence: TGCGCCAGCAGTGCTGAGGTGAACACTGAAGCTTTCTTT. The rearrangement links TRBV10-1 to TRBJ1-1; D not certain. Trimming pared 4 bases from V and 0 bases from J, leaving 6 bases between. Per germline, CDR1 WNHNN and CDR2 SYGVQD (reference sequence). This CDR3 has 13 residues.

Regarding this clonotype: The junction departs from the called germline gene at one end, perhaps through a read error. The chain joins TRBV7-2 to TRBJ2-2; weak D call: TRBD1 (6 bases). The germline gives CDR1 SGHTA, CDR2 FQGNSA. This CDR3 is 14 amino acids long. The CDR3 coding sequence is TGTGCCGGCAGCCCGGCTGGGAGCACAGGGACGCTGTATTTT. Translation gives CAGSPAGSTGTLYF.

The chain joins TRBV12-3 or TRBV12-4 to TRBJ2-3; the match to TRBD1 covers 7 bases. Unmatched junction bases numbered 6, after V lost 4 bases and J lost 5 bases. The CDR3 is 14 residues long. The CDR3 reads CASSWDSDKDTQYF. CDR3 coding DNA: TGTGCCAGCAGTTGGGACAGTGACAAAGATACGCAGTATTTT.

In nucleotides, the CDR3 is TGTGCCAGCGGCGCGGAGTACACCGGGGAGCTGTTTTTT. Encoded protein: CASGAEYTGELFF. V gene TRBV7-6 combines with J gene TRBJ2-2; no reliable D call. The V end lost 8 bases, the J end lost 3 bases, and 10 bases lay between the germline ends. The CDR3 is made up of 13 amino acids. Germline V lookup: CDR1 SGHVS, CDR2 FNYEAQ.

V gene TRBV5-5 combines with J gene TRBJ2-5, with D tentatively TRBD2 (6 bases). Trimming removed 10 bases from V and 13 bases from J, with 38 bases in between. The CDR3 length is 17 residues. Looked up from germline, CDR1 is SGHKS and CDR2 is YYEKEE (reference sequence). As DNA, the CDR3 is TGTGCCCGCGGCTTCCCCGGACTGTGCTGGTCGGGGGAGGCCCTGTACTTC. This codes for CARGFPGLCWSGEALYF.

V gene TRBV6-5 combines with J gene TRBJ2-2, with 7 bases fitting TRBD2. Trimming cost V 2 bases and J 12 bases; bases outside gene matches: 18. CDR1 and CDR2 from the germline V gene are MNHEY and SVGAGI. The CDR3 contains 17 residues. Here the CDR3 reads CASSYQWLAEGRGKLFF. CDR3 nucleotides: TGTGCCAGCAGTTACCAATGGCTAGCGGAGGGCAGAGGGAAGCTGTTTTTT.

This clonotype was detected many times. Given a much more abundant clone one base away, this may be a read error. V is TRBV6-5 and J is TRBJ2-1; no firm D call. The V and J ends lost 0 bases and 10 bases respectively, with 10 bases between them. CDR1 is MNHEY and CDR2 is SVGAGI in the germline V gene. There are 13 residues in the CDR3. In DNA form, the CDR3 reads TGTGCCAGCAGTTACTCGAGGTACTACGAGCAGTTCTTC. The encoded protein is CASSYSRYYEQFF.

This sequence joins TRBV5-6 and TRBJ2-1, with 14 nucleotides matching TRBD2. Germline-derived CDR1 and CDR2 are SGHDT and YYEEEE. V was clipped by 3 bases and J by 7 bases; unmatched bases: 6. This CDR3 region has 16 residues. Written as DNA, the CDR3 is TGTGCCAGCAGCTCCGGGACTAGCGGGAGAAGGAATGAGCAGTTCTTC. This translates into CASSSGTSGRRNEQFF.

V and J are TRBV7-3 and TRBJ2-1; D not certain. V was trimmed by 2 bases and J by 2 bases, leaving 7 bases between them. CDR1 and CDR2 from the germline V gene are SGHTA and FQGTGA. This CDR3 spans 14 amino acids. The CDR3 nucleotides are TGTGCCAGCAGCTTATCCCCAGCCTACAATGAGCAGTTCTTC. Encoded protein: CASSLSPAYNEQFF.